Only one count was recorded for the clone carrying this TCR beta chain. Antigen specificity is unknown. With the Oncomine TCR Beta short-read assay, DNA from cultured CD4+ T cells was sequenced. TCRdb reprocessed the PCR reads with MiXCR, giving one entry per CDR3 protein. This sample carries about 13,000 distinct CDR3 sequences, more than 45% of them seen once, and the ten largest clones take roughly a sixth. The data are from a study of vaccination and CD4 T cells after COVID-19. As for treatment: roughly ten-day PBMC culture with coronavirus spike peptide pools or control peptides (ViraFEST assay). V lost 5 bases, J lost 0 bases, and 14 bases lay in between. Per the germline V gene, CDR1 is SGHTA and CDR2 is FQGNSA. The CDR3 loop spans 16 amino acids.

J is TRBJ1-3 and V is TRBV7-2; no clear D gene. This clonotype was obtained from a human donor who had recovered from COVID-19. Sample: CD4+ T cells from blood, cultured in vitro. CDR3 coding DNA: TGTGCCAGCAGCCTCCGACTGGGAAGCTCTGGAAACACCATATATTTT. It codes for CASSLRLGSSGNTIYF.